The rows below give T cell receptor beta chains drawn from one sample of a study of technical replicates of blood from a few donors. The repertoire was sequenced with immunoSEQ multiplex PCR; TCRdb's copy has only in-frame clones and lacks some. The table records around 68,000 clones, 95% to 97% of them present only once. The sample was T cells isolated from PBMCs. These receptors were collected from a human donor in good health. Both conserved end residues are part of each CDR3. Each record gives: D gene, clone size, J gene, V gene, CDR3 protein, CDR3 DNA. The D gene is left open where the match is weak. The size entry is marked missing in some rows and otherwise reads once, few, many or a size class.

TRBD1,NA,TRBJ2-2,TRBV4-1,CASSQDLVGQGATGELFF,TGCGCCAGCAGCCAAGATCTTGTCGGACAGGGGGCCACCGGGGAGCTGTTTTTT
NA,NA,TRBJ2-2,TRBV28,CASSMTRGSPGELFF,TGTGCCAGTTCTATGACTAGGGGAAGTCCCGGGGAGCTGTTTTTT
NA,NA,TRBJ1-2,TRBV7-3,CASSLNGGIGYGYTF,TGTGCCAGCAGCTTAAACGGGGGGATCGGCTATGGCTACACCTTC
NA,once,TRBJ1-1,TRBV5-1,CASSLTGTEAFF,TGCGCCAGCAGCTTGACAGGTACTGAAGCTTTCTTT
NA,NA,TRBJ2-1,TRBV25-1,CASRRLVHEQFF,TGTGCCAGCAGACGACTAGTCCATGAGCAGTTCTTC
NA,once,TRBJ1-4,TRBV30,CAWMDTPRDEKLFF,TGTGCCTGGATGGACACCCCACGGGATGAAAAACTGTTTTTT
TRBD1,NA,TRBJ2-2,TRBV19,CASSGQGVTGELFF,TGTGCCAGTAGCGGACAGGGTGTGACCGGGGAGCTGTTTTTT
NA,NA,TRBJ1-1,TRBV4-2,CASSQTSDSNTEAFF,TGTGCCAGCAGCCAGACCAGTGACAGCAACACTGAAGCTTTCTTT
NA,NA,TRBJ2-1,TRBV9,CASSPSSSLSYNEQFF,TGTGCCAGCAGCCCGAGTTCCTCCCTATCTTACAATGAGCAGTTCTTC
NA,NA,TRBJ2-1,TRBV7-2,CASSFPQGPSSNEQFF,TGTGCCAGCAGCTTCCCCCAGGGCCCGAGCAGCAATGAGCAGTTCTTC
NA,NA,TRBJ2-1,TRBV12-5,CASGPQGNGNEQFF,TGTGCTAGTGGTCCTCAGGGTAACGGCAATGAGCAGTTCTTC
TRBD1,NA,TRBJ1-1,TRBV5-6,CASSWTGDRTEAFF,TGTGCCAGCAGCTGGACAGGGGATCGGACTGAAGCTTTCTTT
NA,NA,TRBJ1-1,TRBV21-1,CASSNDRYNTEAFF,TGTGCCAGCAGCAATGACAGATATAACACTGAAGCTTTCTTT
TRBD2,NA,TRBJ2-7,TRBV11-3,CASSSELAGGPYEQYF,TGTGCCAGCAGCTCAGAACTAGCGGGAGGGCCTTACGAGCAGTACTTC